This T cell receptor (beta chain) was sequenced for a study of vaccination and CD4 T cells after COVID-19. The study sequenced cultured CD4+ T cell DNA using the Oncomine TCR Beta short-read assay. MiXCR, applied by TCRdb to the PCR reads, yields one record per CDR3 protein. The top ten clones hold approximately 8.8% of a sample with around 12,000 distinct CDR3 sequences, about 43% of them seen once. This clonotype has only a few counts. What it recognizes is unknown. Documented treatment: approximately nine-day PBMC culture with coronavirus spike peptide pools or control peptides (ViraFEST assay). There are 12 residues in the CDR3. V was pared by 1 base and J by 3 bases, with 6 bases between. The V gene's germline CDR1 is DFQATT and CDR2 SNEGSKA (reference sequence).

Source material: CD4+ T cells from blood, cultured in vitro. The receptor's source is a human donor who had recovered from COVID-19. The V and J genes are TRBV20-1 and TRBJ1-1; D is uncertain. The CDR3 loop is CSARVGYTEAFF. The CDR3 bases are TGCAGTGCTAGAGTAGGGTACACTGAAGCTTTCTTT.